A single sample gave rise to the 6 T cell receptor beta chains below, sequenced in a study of spatial heterogeneity in lung cancer. TCRdb reprocessed the 5' RACE reads via MiXCR and lists one record per CDR3 protein. Altogether tens of thousands of distinct CDR3 sequences are present, roughly a fifth being singletons, with the ten largest covering about 6.8%. Regarding time point: sample taken at primary tumor resection. Whole RNA came from tumor, nontumor lung or frozen PBMC and was sequenced without being sorted. This specimen was PBMCs, taken at surgery. The receptor source for this set is a male donor with early-stage non-small cell lung cancer.

The gene calls are TRBV28 and TRBJ2-2; TRBD1 is a possible D gene (6 bases). The CDR3 has 14 residues. CDR1 and CDR2 (germline): MDHEN, SYDVKM. V was trimmed by 6 bases and J by 6 bases, leaving 14 bases between them. DNA for the CDR3: TGTGCCAGCAGCACAGGGATTTTCGCCGGGGAGCTGTTTTTT. It specifies CASSTGIFAGELFF.

This chain links TRBV7-2 with TRBJ2-4; D might be TRBD2 (6 bases). The V end was cut by 5 bases, the J end by 9 bases, with 26 bases between. This CDR3 region has 17 residues. Per germline, CDR1 SGHTA and CDR2 FQGNSA. The DNA for the CDR3 is TGTGCCAGCAGCAAATCCCCCGACACCGCGGGGAATGGCATTCAGTACTTC. This gives the protein CASSKSPDTAGNGIQYF.

This clonotype was detected only a few times. V gene TRBV19 combines with J gene TRBJ2-7; 8 bases match TRBD1. The trim removed 4 bases at V and 3 bases at J, leaving 2 bases unmatched. The CDR3 spans 13 residues. CDR1 LNHDA and CDR2 SQIVND come from the germline V gene (reference sequence). This chain's CDR3 is CASSKQGVYEQYF. CDR3 sequence (DNA): TGTGCCAGTAGTAAACAGGGGGTCTACGAGCAGTACTTC.

Turning to this clonotype: A clone one base away is much larger, so this may be a read error. This sequence joins TRBV4-2 and TRBJ1-5; D unresolved. Germline CDR1 reads LGHNA; CDR2 reads YNFKEQ. The CDR3 has 13 residues. For the CDR3, the DNA is TGTGCCGGCAGCCAAGGGCCCAATCAGCCCCAGCATTTT. It translates to CAGSQGPNQPQHF.

This clonotype was recorded a few times. The rearrangement uses TRBV28 and TRBJ2-5; D possibly corresponds to TRBD1 (6 bases). V was trimmed by 8 bases and J by 1 base, leaving 11 bases between them. In germline, CDR1 is MDHEN, CDR2 SYDVKM. The CDR3 length is 13 residues. The CDR3 DNA reads as TGTGCCAGCGGGACACGGGCCCAAGAGACCCAGTACTTC. Amino acids: CASGTRAQETQYF.

This clonotype showed up just a few times. This rearrangement joins TRBV2 to TRBJ2-7; D is ambiguous. The CDR3 sequence is 10 residues long. Looked up from germline, CDR1 is SNHLY and CDR2 is FYNNEI. The germline V and J ends were trimmed by 7 bases and 4 bases, with 5 bases remaining between them. The CDR3 DNA sequence: TGTGCCAGCAATGATTACGAGCAGTACTTC. It translates to CASNDYEQYF.